This T cell receptor (beta chain) was recorded in a study of CD8 T cells in Susac syndrome. Reverse transcription of 0.5 to 1 ug RNA was performed with random hexamers. An immunoSEQ multiplex PCR amplified TCR beta CDR3 over 54 Vbeta and 13 Jbeta. TCRdb re-called the immunoSEQ multiplex PCR reads through MiXCR, storing one row per CDR3 protein. The table includes about 290,000 distinct CDR3 sequences, over 75% detected once. V shed 10 bases, J shed 0 bases, and the junction held 17 bases outside the gene matches. There are 18 residues in the CDR3. TEMRA cells were FACS-enriched, while CD8+ and CD4+ T cells were negatively isolated.

This TCR was recovered from a human donor with multiple sclerosis. The specimen sequenced was CD8+ T cells from PBMCs. The rearrangement uses TRBV12-3 or TRBV12-4 and TRBJ2-7; 11 positions agree with TRBD2. As DNA, the CDR3 is TGTGCCACCCCCAGCCTAGCGGGAGGCCGACCTAGCTCCTACGAGCAGTACTTC. Its protein product is CATPSLAGGRPSSYEQYF.